This entry features one T cell receptor (beta chain) sequence. Germline lookup yields CDR1 SGDLS and CDR2 YYNGEE. This CDR3 is built from 17 residues. With 4 bases clipped from V and 0 bases from J, the junction kept 12 bases outside the gene matches. The data were obtained in a study of regulatory T cells in long-lasting Graves disease. Sequencing libraries for TCR beta were prepared with iRepertoire HTBI primers and Arm-PCR of CDR3 regions. TCRdb re-derived calls from the multiplex PCR reads in MiXCR, one entry per CDR3 protein. The table shows approximately 470,000 distinct CDR3 sequences, with 15% to 20% occurring only once. Time point reported: newly diagnosed GD, antithyroid drugs for less than 3 months. Isolated PBMC RNA provided the starting material for the TCR library. This sample was shared with a second study, whose subject was T cells in Graves' hyperthyroidism and ophthalmopathy. That study adds: HTBI primers were the set used in a first-round RT-PCR of the TCR CDR3.

The V and J genes are TRBV9 and TRBJ2-7; 8 positions match TRBD2. The sample consisted of peripheral blood mononuclear cells (PBMCs), taken at new diagnosis, from a patient treated with antithyroid drugs. This TCR was sampled from a man in his forties with Graves disease. CDR3 sequence: CASSPRPPGGSSYEQYF. CDR3 coding DNA: TGTGCCAGCAGCCCGAGGCCCCCGGGAGGGTCCTCCTACGAGCAGTACTTC.